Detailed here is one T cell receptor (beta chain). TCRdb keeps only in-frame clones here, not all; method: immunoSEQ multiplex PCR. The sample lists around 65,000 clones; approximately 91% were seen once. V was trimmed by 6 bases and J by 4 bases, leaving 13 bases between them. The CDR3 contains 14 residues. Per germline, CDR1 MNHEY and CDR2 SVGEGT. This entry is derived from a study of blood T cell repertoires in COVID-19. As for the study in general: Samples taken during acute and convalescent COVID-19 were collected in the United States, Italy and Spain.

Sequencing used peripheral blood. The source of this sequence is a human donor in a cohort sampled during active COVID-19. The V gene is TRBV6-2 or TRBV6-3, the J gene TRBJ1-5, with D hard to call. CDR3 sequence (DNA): TGTGCCAGCAGCCCACCTTCGAGGAATCAGCCCCAGCATTTT. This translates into CASSPPSRNQPQHF.